The clone carrying this T cell receptor (beta chain) was recorded only once. The protocol was immunoSEQ multiplex PCR, while the TCRdb copy is restricted to in-frame clones and leaves out a portion. The sample contains 110,000 or so clones, about 84% of which appear only once. The data are from a study of blood T cell repertoires in COVID-19. Per germline, CDR1 MDHEN and CDR2 SYDVKM. The CDR3 spans 15 residues. With V trimmed by 6 bases and J by 0 bases, 4 bases remained unmatched. V is TRBV28 and J is TRBJ1-5, with TRBD1 identical over 8 bases. The sequencing sample was made of peripheral blood. The clonotype originates from a man aged 50 to 60 with acute or convalescent COVID-19. The CDR3, as DNA: TGTGCCAGCAGATGGACAGGGTATAGCAATCAGCCCCAGCATTTT. It encodes CASRWTGYSNQPQHF.